A selection of T cell receptor beta chains follows, all from one sample in a study of CXCR3-negative and CXCR3-positive naive CD8 T cells. TCRdb reanalyzed the 5' RACE reads, giving one entry per CDR3 protein sequence and no DNA. The data include 100,000 to 150,000 distinct CDR3 sequences; the top ten clones carry about 0.3%. The sample consisted of naive CXCR3- CD8+ T cells from blood. The receptors were sampled from a human donor in good health. Some clones in this sample may be carry-over from other donors' samples. The CDR3 runs from the conserved cysteine through the conserved F or W.

J,length,V,CDR3
TRBJ1-2,15,TRBV29-1,CSVEDWTGPNYGYTF
TRBJ1-1,14,TRBV5-6,CASSLSQGRTEAFF
TRBJ2-7,13,TRBV29-1,CSVEHRESYEQYF
TRBJ2-7,12,TRBV28,CASSSPRYEQYF
TRBJ2-7,15,TRBV11-2,CASSLVGTGGYEQYF
TRBJ2-7,12,TRBV29-1,CSVITGTYEQYF
TRBJ2-3,15,TRBV27,CASHPYQSSTDTQYF
TRBJ1-5,14,TRBV27,CASSLLGAGQPQHF
TRBJ2-1,15,TRBV11-3,CASSPGIGIHNEQFF
TRBJ2-3,17,TRBV12-5,CASGSSSNRTAFDTQYF
TRBJ2-3,14,TRBV27,CASSFGRGADTQYF
TRBJ2-3,15,TRBV11-2,CASSSTGTGTDTQYF